A few counts support the clone carrying this T cell receptor (beta chain). Antigen unknown. Trimming took 3 bases from V and 5 from J, leaving 13 bases between them. The CDR3 runs 15 residues. Germline CDR1 and CDR2: MGHRA and YSYEKL. Tens of thousands of T cell genomes (approximately 0.2 ug DNA) went into each sorted-subset replicate. Sequencing was performed with immunoSEQ multiplex PCR; in TCRdb, only in-frame clones are kept and a portion is missing. The sample holds 330,000 or so clones, less than 85% seen once. The data derive from a study of shared clonotypes between healthy human individuals. Study results and limitations: The study found 4.5% to 6% of naive CD4 clonotypes shared across a handful of donors.

V gene TRBV4-1 combines with J gene TRBJ1-4, with D tentatively TRBD1 (5 bases). The clonotype was recovered from a man between 25 and 39 years old in good health. The sequenced material came from memory CD4+ T cells sorted from blood. Subset noted: CD45RA-negative fraction. CDR3 nucleotide sequence: TGCGCCAGCAGCCATAGGGGCGTGATCAATGAAAAACTGTTTTTT. Amino acid sequence: CASSHRGVINEKLFF.